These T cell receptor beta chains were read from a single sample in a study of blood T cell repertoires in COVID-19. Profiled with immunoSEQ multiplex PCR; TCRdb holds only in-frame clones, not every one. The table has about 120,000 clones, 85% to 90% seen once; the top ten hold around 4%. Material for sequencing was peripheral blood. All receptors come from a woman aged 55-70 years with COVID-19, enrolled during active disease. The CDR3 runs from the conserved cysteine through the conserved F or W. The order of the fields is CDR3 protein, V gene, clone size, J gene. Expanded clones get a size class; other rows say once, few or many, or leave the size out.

CDR3aa: CASSLGAGGQYEQYF
v_gene: TRBV7-2
abundance: NA
j_gene: TRBJ2-7

CDR3aa: CASSEFMYGYTF
v_gene: TRBV25-1
abundance: NA
j_gene: TRBJ1-2

CDR3aa: CASSLGFSGGAGNEQFF
v_gene: TRBV5-8
abundance: NA
j_gene: TRBJ2-1

CDR3aa: CASSPDADTEAFF
v_gene: TRBV3-1/TRBV3-2
abundance: NA
j_gene: TRBJ1-1

CDR3aa: CASSELGGSTNEKLFF
v_gene: TRBV25-1
abundance: NA
j_gene: TRBJ1-4

CDR3aa: CASSMGLASSYEQYF
v_gene: TRBV19
abundance: NA
j_gene: TRBJ2-7

CDR3aa: CASSLGLAGWETQYF
v_gene: TRBV7-2
abundance: NA
j_gene: TRBJ2-5

CDR3aa: CASSQDFPSRPSGRKETQYF
v_gene: TRBV3-1/TRBV3-2
abundance: NA
j_gene: TRBJ2-5

CDR3aa: CASSQAFSISGGTDTQYF
v_gene: TRBV4-1
abundance: NA
j_gene: TRBJ2-3

CDR3aa: CASSSNSLSSYNEQFF
v_gene: TRBV19
abundance: NA
j_gene: TRBJ2-1

CDR3aa: CAWSVIDTQYF
v_gene: TRBV30
abundance: once
j_gene: TRBJ2-3

CDR3aa: CASSQGTAGNQPQHF
v_gene: TRBV4-3
abundance: few
j_gene: TRBJ1-5

CDR3aa: CASSYAGASTDTQYF
v_gene: TRBV6-6
abundance: NA
j_gene: TRBJ2-3

CDR3aa: CASSHDRGNTEAFF
v_gene: TRBV5-1
abundance: NA
j_gene: TRBJ1-1

CDR3aa: CASSPLGGSNQPQHF
v_gene: TRBV6-5
abundance: NA
j_gene: TRBJ1-5

CDR3aa: CASRLAASYEQYF
v_gene: TRBV27
abundance: NA
j_gene: TRBJ2-7

CDR3aa: CASSGQGWQETQYF
v_gene: TRBV2
abundance: NA
j_gene: TRBJ2-5

CDR3aa: CASSVGQMNTEAFF
v_gene: TRBV9
abundance: NA
j_gene: TRBJ1-1

CDR3aa: CASSLYSDRANSPLHF
v_gene: TRBV5-8
abundance: NA
j_gene: TRBJ1-6

CDR3aa: CASSLVGRGRTYNSPLHF
v_gene: TRBV5-1
abundance: few
j_gene: TRBJ1-6

CDR3aa: CASSVTGQITEAFF
v_gene: TRBV9
abundance: NA
j_gene: TRBJ1-1

CDR3aa: CASSRTGGSDGYTF
v_gene: TRBV28
abundance: NA
j_gene: TRBJ1-2

CDR3aa: CASSDYNSNQPQHF
v_gene: TRBV2
abundance: NA
j_gene: TRBJ1-5

CDR3aa: CASSPRGGGPTDTQYF
v_gene: TRBV11-3
abundance: NA
j_gene: TRBJ2-3

CDR3aa: CASSEMSLDSEAFF
v_gene: TRBV2
abundance: NA
j_gene: TRBJ1-1

CDR3aa: CASSLVWGGNEQFF
v_gene: TRBV7-2
abundance: NA
j_gene: TRBJ2-1

CDR3aa: CASSDAPYRGRRAGELFF
v_gene: TRBV6-4
abundance: NA
j_gene: TRBJ2-2

CDR3aa: CASSHSPGGPGNTIYF
v_gene: TRBV3-1/TRBV3-2
abundance: NA
j_gene: TRBJ1-3

CDR3aa: CASRLTGGAQETQYF
v_gene: TRBV5-1
abundance: NA
j_gene: TRBJ2-5

CDR3aa: CASPLVADGNIQYF
v_gene: TRBV11-3
abundance: NA
j_gene: TRBJ2-4

CDR3aa: CASSLTGTGNYEQYF
v_gene: TRBV5-6
abundance: NA
j_gene: TRBJ2-7

CDR3aa: CASSQNPGTGDIQYF
v_gene: TRBV4-2
abundance: NA
j_gene: TRBJ2-4

CDR3aa: CASSMRGSHNEQFF
v_gene: TRBV7-2
abundance: NA
j_gene: TRBJ2-1

CDR3aa: CASLGDTADNSPLHF
v_gene: TRBV19
abundance: once
j_gene: TRBJ1-6

CDR3aa: CASRGGNQPQHF
v_gene: TRBV12-3/TRBV12-4
abundance: NA
j_gene: TRBJ1-5

CDR3aa: CASSPQGRGHEQYF
v_gene: TRBV7-2
abundance: NA
j_gene: TRBJ2-7

CDR3aa: CASSTRTGGLTDTQYF
v_gene: TRBV6-6
abundance: NA
j_gene: TRBJ2-3

CDR3aa: CASSFQGANTEAFF
v_gene: TRBV7-2
abundance: NA
j_gene: TRBJ1-1

CDR3aa: CASSQGQGYRNEQFF
v_gene: TRBV4-1
abundance: NA
j_gene: TRBJ2-1

CDR3aa: CASSRDMNTEAFF
v_gene: TRBV7-9
abundance: NA
j_gene: TRBJ1-1

CDR3aa: CASSTRSGGAPNEQFF
v_gene: TRBV19
abundance: NA
j_gene: TRBJ2-1

CDR3aa: CSASGGAGGETQYF
v_gene: TRBV29-1
abundance: NA
j_gene: TRBJ2-5

CDR3aa: CASSAQGRQSEAFF
v_gene: TRBV19
abundance: few
j_gene: TRBJ1-1

CDR3aa: CASSELVNQPQHF
v_gene: TRBV2
abundance: NA
j_gene: TRBJ1-5

CDR3aa: CASRTGGIWEKLFF
v_gene: TRBV6-6
abundance: NA
j_gene: TRBJ1-4

CDR3aa: CASSLVTRDEQFF
v_gene: TRBV7-2
abundance: once
j_gene: TRBJ2-1

CDR3aa: CASRRGATNEKLFF
v_gene: TRBV6-5
abundance: NA
j_gene: TRBJ1-4

CDR3aa: CASSVVGQTNTEAFF
v_gene: TRBV9
abundance: NA
j_gene: TRBJ1-1

CDR3aa: CASSPRGTGFYEQYF
v_gene: TRBV27
abundance: NA
j_gene: TRBJ2-7

CDR3aa: CSVSWQGQNYGYTF
v_gene: TRBV29-1
abundance: NA
j_gene: TRBJ1-2

CDR3aa: CASSSWTSGGAYEQYF
v_gene: TRBV9
abundance: NA
j_gene: TRBJ2-7